The entry that follows covers one T cell receptor beta chain sequence. Its cognate antigen is unknown. This sample was taken from a study of monozygotic twins with cystic fibrosis. Background on the study: Library input was three micrograms of fragmented DNA, with roughly 14 PCR cycles.

Assay used: immunoSEQ multiplex PCR; TCRdb lists only in-frame clones, some missing. The sample has 30,000 to 40,000 clones; about 93% are singletons. General study findings and limits: Monozygotic CF twin pairs shared significantly more nucleotide-identical clonotypes than unrelated CF individuals did. Age, concordance and disease severity did not associate with shared CDR3 numbers. In 13 of 16 pairs, V gene usage was closest to the co-twin's.

Trimming took off 0 bases at V and 9 bases at J, with 3 bases between the two ends. Germline V gene lookup returns CDR1 ENHRY and CDR2 SYGVKD. This CDR3 spans 12 amino acids. The V call is TRBV10-3, the J call TRBJ1-6, with unresolved D. The sequencing sample was made of blood. This clonotype was sampled from a boy aged 2 to 9 with cystic fibrosis. The CDR3 region has the DNA TGTGCCATCAGTGAGTCATCTTCACCCCTCCACTTT. It translates to CAISESSSPLHF.